One and the same sample provided the 24 T cell receptor beta chains below, sequenced in a study of blood T cell repertoires in COVID-19. The data were produced by immunoSEQ multiplex PCR, yet TCRdb's version contains in-frame clones alone and is incomplete. The sample contains 100,000 to 130,000 clones, less than 85% of which appear only once. Sample: peripheral blood. The receptors stem from a woman aged 40 to 50 with acute or convalescent COVID-19.

The sample holds a few counts of this clone. The chain has TRBV30 and TRBJ2-7; TRBD1 matches at 8 bases. Germline V gene data show CDR1 as GTSNPN and CDR2 as SVGIG (reference sequence). With 0 bases clipped from V and 10 bases from J, the junction kept 5 bases outside the gene matches. The CDR3 is 12 residues long. CDR3 loop: CAWSVSGGGQYF. CDR3 sequence (DNA): TGTGCCTGGAGTGTATCAGGGGGCGGACAGTACTTC.

This clone was seen more than once but under ten times. The V and J genes are TRBV4-2 and TRBJ2-1, with TRBD2 matching over 10 bases. This CDR3 comprises 16 residues. CDR1 LGHNA and CDR2 YNFKEQ come from the germline V gene. The junction had 7 bases not matched to a gene; V was cut back by 1 base and J by 7 bases. The CDR3 is CASSQGSGGAANEQFF. The CDR3 nucleotides are TGTGCCAGCAGCCAAGGAAGCGGGGGGGCCGCAAATGAGCAGTTCTTC.

The chain couples TRBV4-3 to TRBJ2-7, with D maybe TRBD2 (6 bases). Germline V gives CDR1 LGHNA, CDR2 YSLEER. V dropped 4 bases and J dropped 2 bases, with 24 bases sitting between them. This CDR3 has 18 residues. Written as DNA, the CDR3 is TGCGCCAGCAGCCTAACAATAAACCTAGCGTCTGCCACCTACGAGCAGTACTTC. The encoded protein is CASSLTINLASATYEQYF.

This chain uses TRBV5-1 with TRBJ2-1, with 7 bases fitting TRBD1. The CDR3 loop spans 15 amino acids. J gave up 1 base and V 5 bases, and 6 bases lay outside the gene matches. The germline gives CDR1 SGHRS, CDR2 YFSETQ. CDR3 loop: CASRTTGLSYNEQFF. The CDR3 nucleotides are TGCGCCAGCAGAACGACAGGGTTATCCTACAATGAGCAGTTCTTC.

This clone is a singleton in its sample. A much larger clone is a single base away; this may be a read error. The chain employs TRBV13 and TRBJ1-2; 7 bases map to TRBD1. The CDR3 loop spans 13 amino acids. J lost 3 bases, V lost 5 bases, and 3 bases had no gene match. Germline V CDR1 and CDR2: PRHDT, FYEKMQ (reference sequence). In DNA form, the CDR3 reads TGTGCCAGCAGCCAAGGGGGCCACTATGGCTACACCTTC. It is translated as CASSQGGHYGYTF.

The V and J genes are TRBV5-1 and TRBJ1-1; 8 positions match TRBD1. Germline CDR1 SGHRS, CDR2 YFSETQ. The CDR3 is made up of 13 amino acids. Losses at the gene ends were 3 bases for V and 8 bases for J; bases not matched to a gene: 6. CDR3 sequence reads: CASSSGGAEEAFF. DNA for the CDR3: TGCGCCAGCAGCTCAGGGGGCGCGGAAGAAGCTTTCTTT.

The CDR3 is CSVEGAGGKAEAFF. Here the CDR3 DNA reads TGCAGCGTTGAAGGGGCAGGGGGGAAGGCTGAAGCTTTCTTT. The chain joins TRBV29-1 to TRBJ1-1; TRBD1 matches at 7 bases. With 1 base clipped from V and 6 bases from J, the junction kept 8 bases outside the gene matches. CDR1 and CDR2 (germline): SQVTM, ANQGSEA. The CDR3 is made up of 14 amino acids.

The chain uses TRBV5-5 and TRBJ2-7; 7 nucleotides agree with TRBD1. Losses at the gene ends were 1 base for V and 6 bases for J; bases not matched to a gene: 19. CDR3 length: 18 residues. From germline, CDR1 is SGHKS and CDR2 YYEKEE (reference sequence). In DNA, the CDR3 is TGTGCCAGCAGCTTGAAGTTAGTAACAGGGGATATTTCAGGCGAGCAGTACTTC. Its protein product is CASSLKLVTGDISGEQYF.

The genes are TRBV7-2 and TRBJ2-2; 9 bases are shared with TRBD2. This CDR3 comprises 16 residues. Per the germline V gene, CDR1 is SGHTA and CDR2 is FQGNSA. V was clipped by 4 bases and J by 2 bases; unmatched bases: 5. The CDR3 reads CASSSQRGVNTGELFF. Written as DNA, the CDR3 is TGTGCCAGCAGCTCCCAGCGGGGGGTAAACACCGGGGAGCTGTTTTTT.

This rearrangement joins TRBV7-9 to TRBJ2-5; a weak D match, TRBD2 (5 bases). Germline CDR1 SEHNR, CDR2 FQNEAQ (reference sequence). V dropped 5 bases and J dropped 5 bases, with 12 bases sitting between them. The CDR3 has 13 residues. The CDR3 loop is CASSLGVAETQYF. In nucleotides, the CDR3 is TGTGCCAGCAGCCTCGGGGTAGCTGAGACCCAGTACTTC. The full variable domain, rest sourced from reference TRBV7-9 and TRBJ2-5, is DTGVSQNPRHKITKRGQNVTFRCDPISEHNRLYWYRQTLGQGPEFLTYFQNEAQLEKSRLLSDRFSAERPKGSFSTLEIQRTEQGDSAMYLCASSLGVAETQYFGPGTRLLVL.

The V call is TRBV11-2, the J call TRBJ2-2, with D maybe TRBD1 (7 bases). There are 16 residues in the CDR3. In germline, CDR1 is SGHAT, CDR2 FQNNGV. Trimming shortened V by 5 bases and J by 1 base, and 14 bases separated the two germline ends. For the CDR3, the DNA is TGTGCCAGCAGCACTCTTCAGGGGGGGAACACCGGGGAGCTGTTTTTT. As protein: CASSTLQGGNTGELFF.

There are a few counts of this clone. The gene calls are TRBV5-1 and TRBJ1-3; the D gene is possibly TRBD1 (6 bases). The CDR3 sequence is 16 residues long. Per the germline V gene, CDR1 is SGHRS and CDR2 is YFSETQ. V was cut by 3 bases and J by 0 bases, with 13 bases left in between. CDR3 bases: TGCGCCAGCAGCTCCCTCCCGACAGGCTCTGGAAACACCATATATTTT. Its translation is CASSSLPTGSGNTIYF. The full variable domain, in which reference TRBV5-1 and TRBJ1-3 provide the parts outside the CDR3, is KAGVTQTPRYLIKTRGQQVTLSCSPISGHRSVSWYQQTPGQGLQFLFEYFSETQRNKGNFPGRFSGRQFSNSRSEMNVSTLELGDSALYLCASSSLPTGSGNTIYFGEGSWLTVV.

Points on this clone: This may come from a read error, since a much larger clone is one base off. This chain connects TRBV6-4 to TRBJ2-3; TRBD2 agrees at 10 bases. CDR1 MRHNA and CDR2 SNTAGT come from the germline V gene. Trimming at V came to 3 bases and at J to 0 bases, leaving 0 bases not matched to a gene. There are 15 residues in the CDR3. The CDR3 protein is CASSELAGSTDTQYF. CDR3 DNA sequence: TGTGCCAGCAGTGAACTAGCGGGGAGCACAGATACGCAGTATTTT.

This clone was counted at least ten times. This chain links TRBV2 with TRBJ1-1; D remains unclear. V was shortened by 7 bases and J by 1 base, with 16 bases between the two germline ends. There are 15 residues in the CDR3. Germline V CDR1 and CDR2: SNHLY, FYNNEI. CDR3: CASMISPGPNTEAFF. CDR3 coding DNA: TGTGCCAGCATGATTTCACCTGGGCCGAACACTGAAGCTTTCTTT.

J is TRBJ2-2 and V is TRBV10-3, with TRBD1 as a possible D gene (6 bases). Trimming took off 10 bases at V and 0 bases at J, with 15 bases between the two ends. CDR3 size: 15 residues. Looked up from germline, CDR1 is ENHRY and CDR2 is SYGVKD. The CDR3 DNA reads TGTGCCACCCAATTAACAGGGTCGAACACCGGGGAGCTGTTTTTT. Translating gives CATQLTGSNTGELFF.

V is TRBV6-5 and J is TRBJ1-5; the D is unclear. The CDR3 is 16 residues long. The germline V gene encodes CDR1 MNHEY and CDR2 SVGAGI. Trimming shortened V by 0 bases and J by 4 bases, and 13 bases separated the two germline ends. CDR3 in DNA: TGTGCCAGCAGTTACTCGATATCAGGAGGGAATCAGCCCCAGCATTTT. Protein: CASSYSISGGNQPQHF.

This clone was detected a few times. The genes are TRBV5-6 and TRBJ1-4; D unclear. Trimming stripped 4 bases from V and 0 bases from J, with 7 bases between. The CDR3 totals 14 residues. Germline V gene sequence: CDR1 SGHDT, CDR2 YYEEEE. The CDR3 DNA reads TGTGCCAGCAGCCGCGGGACAACTAATGAAAAACTGTTTTTT. This encodes CASSRGTTNEKLFF.

The genes are TRBV2 and TRBJ2-3; 11 positions agree with TRBD2. Germline CDR1 and CDR2: SNHLY and FYNNEI. V lost 5 bases, J lost 4 bases, and 11 bases stayed unmatched. This CDR3 is built from 17 residues. In DNA, the CDR3 is TGTGCCAGCAGTAAGGGTTTAGCGGGGGGGCCCGCAGATACGCAGTATTTT. Amino acids: CASSKGLAGGPADTQYF.

This sequence joins TRBV4-2 and TRBJ2-3; D is undetermined. This CDR3 is built from 13 residues. Germline assignment: CDR1 LGHNA and CDR2 YNFKEQ. V gave up 0 bases and J gave up 5 bases, with 6 bases separating them. CDR3 coding DNA: TGTGCCAGCAGCCAAGATCTAGAAGATACGCAGTATTTT. Translated: CASSQDLEDTQYF.

The V call is TRBV4-1, the J call TRBJ2-7; perhaps TRBD1 as D (5 bases). V gave up 0 bases and J gave up 2 bases, with 11 bases separating them. Germline CDR1 MGHRA, CDR2 YSYEKL. This CDR3 is built from 15 residues. The CDR3 loop is CASSQDAPGPYEQYF. The CDR3 bases are TGCGCCAGCAGCCAAGATGCCCCAGGGCCCTACGAGCAGTACTTC.

This sequence joins TRBV29-1 and TRBJ1-2; D is possibly TRBD1 (5 bases). CDR1 and CDR2 from the germline V gene are SQVTM and ANQGSEA. This CDR3 spans 17 amino acids. The germline V and J ends were trimmed by 6 bases and 4 bases, with 27 bases remaining between them. Written as DNA, the CDR3 is TGCAGCGTCGGCCGGGGGGGGAGCGGCAGCCTGATCTATGGCTACACCTTC. Amino acid sequence: CSVGRGGSGSLIYGYTF. The full variable domain, in which reference TRBV29-1 and TRBJ1-2 provide the parts outside the CDR3, is SAVISQKPSRDICQRGTSLTIQCQVDSQVTMMFWYRQQPGQSLTLIATANQGSEATYESGFVIDKFPISRPNLTFSTLTVSNMSPEDSSIYLCSVGRGGSGSLIYGYTFGSGTRLTVV.

This clone was seen repeatedly, ten times or more. The V gene is TRBV6-5, the J gene TRBJ2-7; 7 nucleotides agree with TRBD1. Germline values: CDR1 MNHEY, CDR2 SVGAGI. The CDR3 totals 14 residues. Trimming at V came to 5 bases and at J to 0 bases, leaving 4 bases not matched to a gene. CDR3 coding DNA: TGTGCCAGCAGTCGACAGGGAAGCTCCTACGAGCAGTACTTC. It codes for CASSRQGSSYEQYF.

In this sample, this clone turned up once. This chain's CDR3 is CASSDGVNIQYF. The CDR3 DNA reads as TGTGCCAGCAGCGACGGGGTAAACATTCAGTACTTC. The V gene is TRBV9, the J gene TRBJ2-4; TRBD2 might be the D (5 bases). Germline V gene data show CDR1 as SGDLS and CDR2 as YYNGEE. Trimming stripped 3 bases from V and 6 bases from J, with 7 bases between. CDR3 length: 12 amino acids.

The chain uses TRBV5-1 and TRBJ2-4; tentative D call: TRBD1 (6 bases). V was cut by 0 bases and J by 1 base, with 8 bases left in between. CDR3 length: 15 amino acids. In germline, CDR1 is SGHRS, CDR2 YFSETQ. CDR3 bases: TGCGCCAGCAGCTTGGAGCAGGGGGCCAAAAACATTCAGTACTTC. It yields the protein CASSLEQGAKNIQYF.